The present entry profiles one T cell receptor (beta chain) with its context. This entry is derived from a study of PD-L1 blockade in urothelial cancer. CDR1 is SGHTA, CDR2 FQGNSA, per germline. Trimming stripped 1 base from V and 4 bases from J, with 11 bases between. The length of the CDR3 is 15 residues. Spiking of synthetic TCR analog templates was performed in each PCR. The protocol was immunoSEQ multiplex PCR, while the TCRdb copy is restricted to in-frame clones and leaves out a portion. Of about 85,000 clones listed, over 75% were seen once; the top ten hold approximately 14%. Time point given: pretreatment peripheral blood. Patients each gave 1 to 8 samples, pretreatment and on-treatment.

This chain links TRBV7-2 with TRBJ1-3, with D maybe TRBD1 (6 bases). This clonotype was obtained from a man in his 60s with urothelial cancer. The specimen comprised PBMCs, sampled around atezolizumab (anti-PD-L1) treatment. CDR3 residues: CASSLDRATGNTIYF. The CDR3 nucleotides are TGTGCCAGCAGCTTAGACAGGGCAACAGGAAACACCATATATTTT.